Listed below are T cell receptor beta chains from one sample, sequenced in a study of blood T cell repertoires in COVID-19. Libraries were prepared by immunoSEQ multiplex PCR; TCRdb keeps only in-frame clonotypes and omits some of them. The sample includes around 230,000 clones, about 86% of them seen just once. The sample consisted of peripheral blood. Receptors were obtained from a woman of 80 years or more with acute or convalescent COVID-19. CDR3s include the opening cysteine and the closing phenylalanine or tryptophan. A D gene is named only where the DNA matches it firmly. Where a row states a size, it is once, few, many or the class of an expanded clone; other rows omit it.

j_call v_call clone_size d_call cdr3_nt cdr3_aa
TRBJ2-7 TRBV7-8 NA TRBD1 TGTGCCAGCAGCCCAGACAGGGGTGGCGAGCAGTACTTC CASSPDRGGEQYF
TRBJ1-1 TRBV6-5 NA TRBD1 TGTGCCAGCAGTTCACCGGACAGGGGGATTTTCACTGAAGCTTTCTTT CASSSPDRGIFTEAFF
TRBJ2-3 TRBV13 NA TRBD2 TGTGCCAGCAGCCAGACCGGGACTAGCGGGGTCCTCCCTAGCACAGATACGCAGTATTTT CASSQTGTSGVLPSTDTQYF
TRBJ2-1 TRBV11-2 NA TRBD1 TGTGCCAGCAGCGTCCGGGACAGGGGCCGGGGTGAGCAGTTCTTC CASSVRDRGRGEQFF
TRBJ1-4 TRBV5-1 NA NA TGCGCCAGCAGCTGGGACACGGGAGAAAAACTGTTTTTT CASSWDTGEKLFF
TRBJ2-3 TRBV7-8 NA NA TGTGCCAGCAGCTCCCTAGAGCTTCCCACAGATACGCAGTATTTT CASSSLELPTDTQYF
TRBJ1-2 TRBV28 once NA TGTGCCAGCAGTTTCAGCAGGGCTAACTATGGCTACACCTTC CASSFSRANYGYTF
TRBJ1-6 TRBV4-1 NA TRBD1 TGCGCCAGCAGCCAAGATCTAGTGGGGACAGCTACAAATTCACCCCTCCACTTT CASSQDLVGTATNSPLHF
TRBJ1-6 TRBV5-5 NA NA TGTGCCACCAGCGGACTGGAGAATTCACCCCTCCACTTT CATSGLENSPLHF
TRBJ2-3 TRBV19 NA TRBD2 TGTGCCAGTAGTATAGAACTAGCGGGGGGCCCTACCACAGATACGCAGTATTTT CASSIELAGGPTTDTQYF
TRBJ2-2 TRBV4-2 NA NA TGTGCCAGCAGCCAAGAACAGTTCGCGAACACCGGGGAGCTGTTTTTT CASSQEQFANTGELFF
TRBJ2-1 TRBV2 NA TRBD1 TGTGCCAGCACCTTAGACAGGGGGTTTTACAATGAGCAGTTCTTC CASTLDRGFYNEQFF
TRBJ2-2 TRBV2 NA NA TGTGCCAGCAGTGACCGACAGTCAAGTGTCGGGGAGCTGTTTTTT CASSDRQSSVGELFF
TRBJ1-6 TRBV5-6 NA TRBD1 TGTGCCAGCAGCTTCGGAGGGACAGGGTTTAGTATTTCACCCCTCCACTTT CASSFGGTGFSISPLHF
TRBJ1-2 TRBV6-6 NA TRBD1 TGTGCCAGCAGTTACGGAGAGGGGGCTCCTAACTATGGCTACACCTTC CASSYGEGAPNYGYTF
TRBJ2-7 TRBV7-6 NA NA TGTGCCAGCAGCTTAGGAGGGACACCTCCCCTCGAGCAGTACTTC CASSLGGTPPLEQYF
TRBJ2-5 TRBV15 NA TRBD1 TGTGCCACTGGACAGGGGGAAGAGACCCAGTACTTC CATGQGEETQYF
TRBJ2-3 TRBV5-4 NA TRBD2 TGTGCCAGCAGCTTGGGCGGGAGGCGGGGGGAATCAGATACGCAGTATTTT CASSLGGRRGESDTQYF
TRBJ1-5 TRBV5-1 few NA TGCGCCAGCAGCTATGACAGTCGGAATCAGCCCCAGCATTTT CASSYDSRNQPQHF
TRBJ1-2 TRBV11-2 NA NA TGTGCCAGCAGCTCAGCTGGCGGCGTAAGTGGCTACACCTTC CASSSAGGVSGYTF
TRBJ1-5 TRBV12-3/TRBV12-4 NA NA TGTGCCAGCAGATCACAGGGCATCTCGCCCCAGCATTTT CASRSQGISPQHF
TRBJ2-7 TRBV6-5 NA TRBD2 TGTGCCAGCGCGAGGCGGGGGGACTCCTACGAGCAGTACTTC CASARRGDSYEQYF
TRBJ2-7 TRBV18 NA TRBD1 TGTGCCAGCTCACCAACCAGGGGGATCGTATCCTACGAGCAGTACTTC CASSPTRGIVSYEQYF
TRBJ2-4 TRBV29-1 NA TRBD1 TGCAGCTCCTCGGGGCAGGGGGACATTCAGTACTTC CSSSGQGDIQYF
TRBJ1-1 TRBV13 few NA TGTGCCAGCAGCTTAGGCCGTGGGAACAGGTGGAACACTGAAGCTTTCTTT CASSLGRGNRWNTEAFF
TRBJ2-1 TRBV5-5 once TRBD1 TGTGCCAGCAGCCCCAGACAGGGGGCGGTCTATGAGCAGTTCTTC CASSPRQGAVYEQFF
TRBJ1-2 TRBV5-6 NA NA TGTGCCAGCAGCTTGGATAGGGGATCTGGCTACACCTTC CASSLDRGSGYTF
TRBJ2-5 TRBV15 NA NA TGTGCCACCAGCAGAGATCGCAGGGGGGTGGTGGAGACCCAGTACTTC CATSRDRRGVVETQYF
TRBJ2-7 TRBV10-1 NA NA TGCGCCAGTAGTCGTTACGAGCAGTACTTC CASSRYEQYF
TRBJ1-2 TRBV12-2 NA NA TGTGCAAGTCGCGTAAACCAACAGGGGGCAGATGGCTACACCTTC CASRVNQQGADGYTF
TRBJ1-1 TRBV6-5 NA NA TGTGCCAGCAATCAGGGGTCGTTGAACACTGAAGCTTTCTTT CASNQGSLNTEAFF
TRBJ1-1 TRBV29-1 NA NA TGCAGCGTTTCAAGGGGCCTGAACACTGAAGCTTTCTTT CSVSRGLNTEAFF
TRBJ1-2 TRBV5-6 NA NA TGTGCCAGCAGCTTGGAGGGGCTAGACTATGGCTACACCTTC CASSLEGLDYGYTF
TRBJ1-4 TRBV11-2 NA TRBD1 TGTGCCAGCAGCTCCGCCCCGGGACAGAGTAATGAAAAACTGTTTTTT CASSSAPGQSNEKLFF
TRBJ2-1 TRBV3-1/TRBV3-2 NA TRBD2 TGTGCCAGCAGCCCAGCCACGGGGGGGGGAAACAATGAGCAGTTCTTC CASSPATGGGNNEQFF
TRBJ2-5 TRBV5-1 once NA TGCGCCAGCAGCTTGGGGGTCGGGGGTCTACAAGAGACCCAGTACTTC CASSLGVGGLQETQYF
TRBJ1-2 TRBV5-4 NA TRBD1 TGTGCCAGCAGCCGAGCGACAGGGTCTAACTATGGCTACACCTTC CASSRATGSNYGYTF
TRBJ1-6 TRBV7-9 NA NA TGTGCCAGCAGCCCGGCGGGTTATAATTCACCCCTCCACTTT CASSPAGYNSPLHF
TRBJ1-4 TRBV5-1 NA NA TGCGCCAGCAGCGACCACCCGGGGGGCGTGAATGAAAAACTGTTTTTT CASSDHPGGVNEKLFF
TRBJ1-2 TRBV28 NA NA TGTGCCAGCAGAGGACAGCAATATGGCTACACCTTC CASRGQQYGYTF
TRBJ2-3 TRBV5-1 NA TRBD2 TGCGCCAGCAGCACCATACTAGCGGCCACAGATACGCAGTATTTT CASSTILAATDTQYF
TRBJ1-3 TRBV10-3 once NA TGTGCCATCAGTGAAAACTCACAGAGCTCTGGAAACACCATATATTTT CAISENSQSSGNTIYF
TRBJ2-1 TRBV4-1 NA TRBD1 TGCGCCAGCAGCCAAGATACTTGGACAGGGGAAAATGAGCAGTTCTTC CASSQDTWTGENEQFF
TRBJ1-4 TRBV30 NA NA TGTGCCTGGAACCCAACGGCAACTAATGAAAAACTGTTTTTT CAWNPTATNEKLFF
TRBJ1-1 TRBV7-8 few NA TGTGCCAGCAGCCGTAACTGGGGAGAGACTGAAGCTTTCTTT CASSRNWGETEAFF
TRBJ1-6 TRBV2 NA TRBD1 TGTGCCAGCAGTGAGGGGACAGCCTATAATTCACCCCTCCACTTT CASSEGTAYNSPLHF
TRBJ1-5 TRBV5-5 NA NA TGTGCCAGCAGCTGGCCCGGGGGGAGTTGGGATCAGCCCCAGCATTTT CASSWPGGSWDQPQHF
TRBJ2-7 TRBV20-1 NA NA TGCAGTGCTAGTGTGGGGCTTCACGAGCAGTACTTC CSASVGLHEQYF
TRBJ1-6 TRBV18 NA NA TGTGCCAGCTCACCATGGGAAGGGGGAAGTAATTCACCCCTCCACTTT CASSPWEGGSNSPLHF
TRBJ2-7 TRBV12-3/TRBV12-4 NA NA TGTGCCACCTCCTCGGTGCGCACCGGGGAGCAGTACTTC CATSSVRTGEQYF
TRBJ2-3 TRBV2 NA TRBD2 TGTGCCAGCCAAGATGGCGGGGGGAGCACAGATACGCAGTATTTT CASQDGGGSTDTQYF
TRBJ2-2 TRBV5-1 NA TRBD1 TGCGCCACCACGCAGACAGGGGCTAACACCGGGGAGCTGTTTTTT CATTQTGANTGELFF
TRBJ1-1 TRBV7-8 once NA TGTGCCAGCAGCCCAGGACAGTTAAACACTGAAGCTTTCTTT CASSPGQLNTEAFF
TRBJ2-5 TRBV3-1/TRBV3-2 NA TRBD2 TGTGCCAGCAGCCAAGAGGGGACTAGCGGGGGGCCCCCGGCCCAGTACTTC CASSQEGTSGGPPAQYF
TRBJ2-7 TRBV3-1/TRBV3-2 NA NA TGTGCCAGCAGCCAAGTCGCAGGGGGGTACGAGCAGTACTTC CASSQVAGGYEQYF